The present TCR beta chain was sequenced within a study of vaccination and CD4 T cells after COVID-19. Overall study: Overlapping spike peptides of SARS-CoV-2, HCoV-NL63, HCoV-OC43 and HCoV-229E stimulated the cells.

Comment on this clonotype: The antigen is unknown.

Per the germline V gene, CDR1 is SGHTA and CDR2 is FQGNSA. This CDR3 has 14 residues. Trimming shortened V by 1 base and J by 3 bases, and 7 bases separated the two germline ends. The sample's treatment: 10-day PBMC culture with coronavirus spike peptide pools or control peptides (ViraFEST assay). The ViraFEST method relied on peptide pools to expand antigen-specific T cells, followed by TCR sequencing. The Oncomine TCR Beta short-read assay was applied to DNA of cultured CD4+ T cells. Cultures of CD4+ T cells served as the source for extracting genomic DNA. TCRdb fed the PCR reads into MiXCR, producing one record per CDR3 protein. This table holds about 14,000 distinct CDR3 sequences, 50% to 65% found once.

The chain links TRBV7-2 to TRBJ1-5; D remains ambiguous. The sequencing used CD4+ T cells from blood, cultured in vitro, collected before SARS-CoV-2 vaccination. This TCR derives from a human donor who had recovered from COVID-19. CDR3 in amino acids: CASSLEGFNQPQHF. The CDR3 DNA is TGTGCCAGCAGCTTAGAAGGGTTCAATCAGCCCCAGCATTTT.